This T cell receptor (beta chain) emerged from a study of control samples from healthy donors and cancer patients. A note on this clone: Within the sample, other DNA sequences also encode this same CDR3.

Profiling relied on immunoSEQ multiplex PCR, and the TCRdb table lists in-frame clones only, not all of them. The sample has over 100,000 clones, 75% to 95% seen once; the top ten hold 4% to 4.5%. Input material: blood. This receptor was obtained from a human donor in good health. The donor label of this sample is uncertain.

The DNA of the CDR3 is TGTGCTAGTGGGCCCGCCAGGGACGCCACCGGGGAGCTGTTTTTT. Its protein is CASGPARDATGELFF. This chain connects TRBV12-5 to TRBJ2-2; D could derive from TRBD1 or TRBD2 (5 bases each). Germline V gives CDR1 LGHNT, CDR2 FRNRAP. Deletions cut 6 bases from V and 4 bases from J, with 15 bases between. CDR3 length: 15 amino acids.